These 29 T cell receptor beta chains were all obtained from the same sample, sequenced in a study of blood T cell repertoires in COVID-19. Repertoires were generated with immunoSEQ multiplex PCR, while TCRdb's copy carries only in-frame clones and drops some. The sample records about 360,000 clones, around 87% being singletons. The source material was PBMCs or T cells enriched from blood (not recorded which). These receptors all stem from a man younger than 45 who had recovered from COVID-19.

The CDR3 DNA is TGCGCCAGCAGCTTGGCTCAGGGGGGTAAAGCTTTCTTT. As protein: CASSLAQGGKAFF. V usage is TRBV5-1 and J usage is TRBJ1-1, with 7 bases lining up with TRBD1. With V trimmed by 0 bases and J by 9 bases, 5 bases remained unmatched. The CDR3 is 13 residues long. Germline lookup yields CDR1 SGHRS and CDR2 YFSETQ.

This rearrangement joins TRBV4-1 to TRBJ2-3; D is perhaps TRBD1 (5 bases). CDR1 and CDR2 from the germline V gene are MGHRA and YSYEKL. The V gene lost 5 bases and the J gene lost 2 bases, with 11 bases spanning the gap. The length of the CDR3 is 14 residues. As DNA, the CDR3 is TGCGCCAGCAGCTTCGTAGGGGTCACAGATACGCAGTATTTT. As protein: CASSFVGVTDTQYF.

On this clone: A junction boundary mismatches the germline segment, possibly from a read error. The rearrangement links TRBV7-2 to TRBJ1-4; no clear D gene. The CDR3 has 14 amino acids. From germline, CDR1 is SGHTA and CDR2 FQGNSA. The CDR3 nucleotides read TGTGCCAGCACCTTAAGAGGCACTAATGAAAAACTGTTTTTT. Translation: CASTLRGTNEKLFF. The complete variable domain, with remaining parts taken from reference TRBV7-2 and TRBJ1-4, reads GAGVSQSPSNKVTEKGKDVELRCDPISGHTALYWYRQSLGQGLEFLIYFQGNSAPDKSGLPSDRFSAERTGGSVSTLTIQRTQQEDSAVYLCASTLRGTNEKLFFGSGTQLSVL.

V usage is TRBV11-2 and J usage is TRBJ1-2; 10 bases match TRBD1. V trimming: 1 base; J trimming: 2 bases; junction bases outside the gene matches: 7. This CDR3 is built from 17 residues. Germline V lookup: CDR1 SGHAT, CDR2 FQNNGV. CDR3 residues: CASSLAPGTGVNYGYTF. DNA of the CDR3: TGTGCCAGCAGCTTAGCCCCCGGGACAGGGGTCAACTATGGCTACACCTTC. Full variable domain (rest looked up from reference TRBV11-2 and TRBJ1-2): EAGVAQSPRYKIIEKRQSVAFWCNPISGHATLYWYQQILGQGPKLLIQFQNNGVVDDSQLPKDRFSAERLKGVDSTLKIQPAKLEDSAVYLCASSLAPGTGVNYGYTFGSGTRLTVV.

J is TRBJ2-3 and V is TRBV19; 7 bases agree with TRBD2. Germline lookup yields CDR1 LNHDA and CDR2 SQIVND (reference sequence). Losses at the gene ends were 6 bases for V and 1 base for J; bases not matched to a gene: 4. The CDR3 contains 14 residues. CDR3 nucleotides: TGTGCCAGTAGCCCGGGGAGGGGCACAGATACGCAGTATTTT. This gives the protein CASSPGRGTDTQYF.

The rearrangement uses TRBV4-2 and TRBJ2-3; no reliable D call. This CDR3 has 14 residues. V lost 2 bases to trimming and J lost 6 bases, with 12 bases between them. Looked up from germline, CDR1 is LGHNA and CDR2 is YNFKEQ. Written as DNA, the CDR3 is TGTGCCAGCAGCCAACCTCTTCCTAGTGATACGCAGTATTTT. Its protein product is CASSQPLPSDTQYF.

The V gene is TRBV10-1, the J gene TRBJ1-1; D not resolved. The CDR3 length is 14 residues. The germline gives CDR1 WNHNN, CDR2 SYGVQD (reference sequence). Trimming took off 0 bases at V and 3 bases at J, with 8 bases between the two ends. The CDR3 sequence is CASSESTGYTEAFF. CDR3 sequence (DNA): TGCGCCAGCAGTGAGTCGACTGGGTACACTGAAGCTTTCTTT.

The V gene is TRBV3-1 (or the pseudogene TRBV3-2), the J gene TRBJ2-6, with D hard to call. V lost 4 bases and J lost 0, with 16 bases in between. Per the germline V gene, CDR1 is LGHDT and CDR2 is YNNKEL (reference sequence). This CDR3 is 18 amino acids long. CDR3 residues: CASSPLSGGSSGANVLTF. CDR3 nucleotide sequence: TGTGCCAGCAGCCCTCTTTCCGGTGGTAGCTCTGGGGCCAACGTCCTGACTTTC.

Points on this clone: Other DNA sequences within the sample encode an identical CDR3. The chain employs TRBV9 and TRBJ2-2; D gene unclear. Per the germline V gene, CDR1 is SGDLS and CDR2 is YYNGEE. V was pared by 2 bases and J by 3 bases, with 5 bases between. This CDR3 region has 13 residues. In DNA, the CDR3 is TGTGCCAGCAGCGTGTCTGACACCGGGGAGCTGTTTTTT. It codes for CASSVSDTGELFF.

This rearrangement joins TRBV3-1 (or the pseudogene TRBV3-2) to TRBJ2-5, with D perhaps matching TRBD1 (5 bases). The V end lost 0 bases, the J end lost 7 bases, and 18 bases lay between the germline ends. This CDR3 spans 16 amino acids. Germline V gene data show CDR1 as LGHDT and CDR2 as YNNKEL (reference sequence). Here the CDR3 DNA reads TGTGCCAGCAGCCAAGAATTCGGACACTCCGACGGGACCCAGTACTTC. Translating it yields CASSQEFGHSDGTQYF.

CDR3 in DNA: TGTGCCAGCAGCTTAGCGGGGCTGTCCTATAATTCACCCCTCCACTTT. It translates to CASSLAGLSYNSPLHF. The rearrangement links TRBV7-6 to TRBJ1-6; weak D call: TRBD1 (5 bases). The germline CDR1 and CDR2 sequences are SGHVS and FNYEAQ. V lost 0 bases, J lost 1 base, and 7 bases lay in between. The CDR3 spans 16 residues.

In this sample, this clone turned up a few times. This chain connects TRBV25-1 to TRBJ1-1; D is uncertain. Trimming left V 4 bases short and J 9 bases short, with 21 bases between. This CDR3 comprises 15 residues. Per germline, CDR1 MGHDK and CDR2 SYGVNS. The CDR3 reads CASSAKPPYSNKAFF. CDR3 nucleotides: TGTGCCAGCAGTGCCAAACCCCCATACAGCAACAAAGCTTTCTTT.

The chain has TRBV6-5 and TRBJ1-3, with a possible D match to TRBD1 (6 bases). The CDR3 runs to 14 residues. Looked up from germline, CDR1 is MNHEY and CDR2 is SVGAGI. V shed 8 bases and J shed 2 bases, with 13 bases lying between them. The CDR3 loop is CASLIDRPGNTIYF. The CDR3 DNA reads TGTGCCAGCCTAATCGACAGGCCTGGAAACACCATATATTTT.

This chain joins TRBV29-1 and TRBJ2-1, with TRBD2 matching over 9 bases. Trimming removed 0 bases from V and 0 bases from J; junction bases left unmatched: 3. CDR1 is SQVTM, CDR2 ANQGSEA, per germline. The CDR3 is made up of 16 amino acids. The CDR3 nucleotides read TGCAGCGTTGAAGAGCGGGGGGGTTTCTCCTACAATGAGCAGTTCTTC. Amino acid sequence: CSVEERGGFSYNEQFF.

V is TRBV13 and J is TRBJ1-1; D is ambiguous. This CDR3 spans 15 amino acids. The germline gives CDR1 PRHDT, CDR2 FYEKMQ (reference sequence). V was shortened by 3 bases and J by 7 bases, with 18 bases between the two germline ends. DNA for the CDR3: TGTGCCAGCAGCTTGTTATCCTTCTCTAGTAGTGAAGCTTTCTTT. This encodes CASSLLSFSSSEAFF.

The sample holds a few counts of this clone. Additional DNA sequences in this sample encode the identical CDR3. The chain joins TRBV4-3 to TRBJ2-2; D ambiguous. CDR3 length: 14 amino acids. Germline loops: CDR1 LGHNA, CDR2 YSLEER. V lost 1 base to trimming and J lost 1 base, with 4 bases between them. CDR3 sequence reads: CASSQAGNTGELFF. CDR3 bases: TGCGCCAGCAGCCAAGCAGGGAACACCGGGGAGCTGTTTTTT.

The rearrangement uses TRBV19 and TRBJ1-3; D uncertain. This CDR3 comprises 17 residues. The germline gives CDR1 LNHDA, CDR2 SQIVND (reference sequence). V gave up 6 bases and J gave up 0 bases, with 18 bases separating them. CDR3 in amino acids: CASSRIPGTDSGNTIYF. Here the CDR3 DNA reads TGTGCCAGTAGCCGAATCCCAGGAACAGACTCTGGAAACACCATATATTTT.

This clone was counted a single time. The rearrangement uses TRBV5-6 and TRBJ1-1; D gene uncertain. Between the trimmed V and J ends, which lost 6 bases and 4 bases, there was a span of 10 bases. Per germline, CDR1 SGHDT and CDR2 YYEEEE. The CDR3 covers 12 residues. DNA for the CDR3: TGTGCCAGCAACTATAGAGGCACTGAAGCTTTCTTT. It specifies CASNYRGTEAFF.

J is TRBJ1-6 and V is TRBV11-2; D is uncertain. The germline gives CDR1 SGHAT, CDR2 FQNNGV. The germline V and J ends were trimmed by 1 base and 7 bases, with 11 bases remaining between them. The CDR3 spans 15 residues. The CDR3 region is CASSLVADWNSPLHF. The CDR3 coding sequence is TGTGCCAGCAGCTTAGTGGCGGATTGGAATTCACCCCTCCACTTT.

Written as DNA, the CDR3 is TGTGCCTGGGGTGATCGTCGGTATAGGGGTCAGCCCCAGCATTTT. It translates to CAWGDRRYRGQPQHF. The chain is built from TRBV30 and TRBJ1-5; D is perhaps TRBD1 (5 bases). Between the trimmed V and J ends, which lost 5 bases and 6 bases, there was a span of 20 bases. CDR3 length: 15 amino acids. In germline, CDR1 is GTSNPN, CDR2 SVGIG (reference sequence).

The V and J genes are TRBV7-3 and TRBJ2-7; the match to TRBD2 covers 13 bases. J was trimmed by 5 bases and V by 3 bases; bases with no gene match: 4. Looked up from germline, CDR1 is SGHTA and CDR2 is FQGTGA. CDR3 length equals 15 residues. CDR3 in DNA: TGTGCCAGCAGCTTTAGACTAGCGGGGGGCCACGAGCAGTACTTC. It specifies CASSFRLAGGHEQYF.

The V call is TRBV6-5, the J call TRBJ1-4; D might be TRBD1 (5 bases). Per germline, CDR1 MNHEY and CDR2 SVGAGI. This CDR3 is built from 15 residues. V was trimmed by 0 bases and J by 7 bases, leaving 12 bases between them. CDR3 region: CASSYSSGQSEKLFF. CDR3 DNA sequence: TGTGCCAGCAGTTACTCGTCAGGGCAAAGTGAAAAACTGTTTTTT.

The chain carries TRBV4-1 and TRBJ1-4, with D uncertain. Germline V gives CDR1 MGHRA, CDR2 YSYEKL. This CDR3 spans 15 amino acids. The V end was cut by 3 bases, the J end by 12 bases, with 20 bases between. Here the CDR3 reads CASSQGLGSRDELFF. The DNA of the CDR3 is TGCGCCAGCAGCCAGGGCTTAGGTTCCAGAGATGAACTGTTTTTT.

This sequence joins TRBV2 and TRBJ1-2, with a possible D match to TRBD1 (5 bases). Trimming took 5 bases from V and 6 from J, leaving 10 bases between them. The CDR3 totals 12 residues. Per the germline V gene, CDR1 is SNHLY and CDR2 is FYNNEI. The CDR3 spells CASSPQGHGYTF. The CDR3 DNA reads TGTGCCAGCAGTCCCCAGGGTCATGGCTACACCTTC. Drawing the rest from reference TRBV2 and TRBJ1-2, the complete variable domain is EPEVTQTPSHQVTQMGQEVILRCVPISNHLYFYWYRQILGQKVEFLVSFYNNEISEKSEIFDDQFSVERPDGSNFTLKIRSTKLEDSAMYFCASSPQGHGYTFGSGTRLTVV.

The gene calls are TRBV30 and TRBJ2-7; TRBD2 matches 9 bases. CDR1 is GTSNPN and CDR2 is SVGIG in the germline V gene (reference sequence). The junction had 5 bases not matched to a gene; V was cut back by 2 bases and J by 6 bases. The CDR3 covers 13 residues. The CDR3 DNA follows: TGTGCCTGGAGTAAGGGACTAGCACGCGAGCAGTACTTC. Its translation: CAWSKGLAREQYF.

Concerning this clone itself: Other DNA sequences in this specimen translate into the identical CDR3. The chain links TRBV30 to TRBJ2-7; no definite D call. Germline CDR1 GTSNPN, CDR2 SVGIG (reference sequence). The CDR3 sequence is 12 residues long. Trimming took 2 bases from V and 0 from J, leaving 5 bases between them. The CDR3 DNA reads TGTGCCTGGAGTACGGGCTCCTACGAGCAGTACTTC. It codes for CAWSTGSYEQYF.

The CDR3 DNA reads TGTGCCAGCAGCAGGCAGGGGGCCGAAAACATTCAGTACTTC. Protein product: CASSRQGAENIQYF. The chain links TRBV5-6 to TRBJ2-4; 8 bases agree with TRBD1. The CDR3 is 14 residues long. Germline values: CDR1 SGHDT, CDR2 YYEEEE. J gave up 5 bases and V 4 bases, and 5 bases lay outside the gene matches.

The chain carries TRBV7-2 and TRBJ2-1, with TRBD2 matching over 9 bases. The V gene's germline CDR1 is SGHTA and CDR2 FQGNSA. The CDR3 loop spans 17 amino acids. The V and J ends lost 3 bases and 9 bases, in that order; junction bases with no gene match: 15. CDR3 DNA sequence: TGTGCCAGCAGCTTTCTCCTAGCGGGGTGGAATGGCAGTGAGCAGTTCTTC. Translation gives CASSFLLAGWNGSEQFF.

CDR3 protein: CASSLGTPDTIYF. CDR3 bases: TGTGCCAGCAGTCTTGGGACACCAGACACCATATATTTT. The chain carries TRBV7-8 and TRBJ1-3; the D gene is possibly TRBD1 (6 bases). Per the germline V gene, CDR1 is SGHVS and CDR2 is FQNEAQ. Trimming removed 6 bases at V and 8 bases at J, with 14 bases between. This CDR3 comprises 13 residues. Looking up the rest from reference TRBV7-8 and TRBJ1-3 gives the full variable domain: GAGVSQSPRYKVAKRGQDVALRCDPISGHVSLFWYQQALGQGPEFLTYFQNEAQLDKSGLPSDRFFAERPEGSVSTLKIQRTQQEDSAVYLCASSLGTPDTIYFGEGSWLTVV.